This T cell receptor (beta chain) is from a study of OX40 agonist ivuxolimab in advanced cancers. Study-level background: The patients received agonistic anti-OX40 (CD134) antibody ivuxolimab. The patients received ivuxolimab by intravenous route every 2 weeks at 0.01 to 10 mg/kg. Notes on the study in general: Dosing at 0.1 to 3.0 mg/kg was accompanied by clonal expansion of CD4+ and CD8+ blood T cells by week 6. Determination of antigen specificity was not performed for the expanded peripheral T cells.

Clones were read by immunoSEQ multiplex PCR, and TCRdb kept only the in-frame ones, dropping some. Here the sample spans about 64,000 clones, about 86% being singletons. The V end was cut by 9 bases, the J end by 0 bases, with 12 bases between. The CDR3 covers 13 residues. CDR1 is SNHLY, CDR2 FYNNEI, per germline. Details on this clone: Its antigen is still unknown.

This material consisted of CD4+ or CD8+ T cells sorted from blood, taken in a trial of the OX40 agonist ivuxolimab. The V and J genes are TRBV2 and TRBJ2-7, with D possibly TRBD2 on 6 matching bases. The sequence derives from an adult with an advanced solid tumor such as melanoma, head and neck, liver or kidney cancer. As DNA, the CDR3 is TGTGCCAGTGGGGGGACGGCCTCCTACGAGCAGTACTTC. This encodes CASGGTASYEQYF.